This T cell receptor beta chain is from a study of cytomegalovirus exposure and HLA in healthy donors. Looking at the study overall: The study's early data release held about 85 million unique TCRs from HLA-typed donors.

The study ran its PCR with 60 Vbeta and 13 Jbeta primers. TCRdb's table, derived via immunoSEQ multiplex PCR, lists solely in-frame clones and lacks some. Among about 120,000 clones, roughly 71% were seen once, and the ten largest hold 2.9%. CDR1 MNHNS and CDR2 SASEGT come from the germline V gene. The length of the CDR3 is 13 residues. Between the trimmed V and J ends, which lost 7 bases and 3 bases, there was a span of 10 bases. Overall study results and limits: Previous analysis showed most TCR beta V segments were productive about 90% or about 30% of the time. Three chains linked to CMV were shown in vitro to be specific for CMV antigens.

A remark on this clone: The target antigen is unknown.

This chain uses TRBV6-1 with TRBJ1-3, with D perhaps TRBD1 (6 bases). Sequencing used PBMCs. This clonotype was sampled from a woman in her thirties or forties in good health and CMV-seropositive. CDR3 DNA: TGTGCCAGCACGGCAGGGGATGGAAACACCATATATTTT. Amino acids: CASTAGDGNTIYF.